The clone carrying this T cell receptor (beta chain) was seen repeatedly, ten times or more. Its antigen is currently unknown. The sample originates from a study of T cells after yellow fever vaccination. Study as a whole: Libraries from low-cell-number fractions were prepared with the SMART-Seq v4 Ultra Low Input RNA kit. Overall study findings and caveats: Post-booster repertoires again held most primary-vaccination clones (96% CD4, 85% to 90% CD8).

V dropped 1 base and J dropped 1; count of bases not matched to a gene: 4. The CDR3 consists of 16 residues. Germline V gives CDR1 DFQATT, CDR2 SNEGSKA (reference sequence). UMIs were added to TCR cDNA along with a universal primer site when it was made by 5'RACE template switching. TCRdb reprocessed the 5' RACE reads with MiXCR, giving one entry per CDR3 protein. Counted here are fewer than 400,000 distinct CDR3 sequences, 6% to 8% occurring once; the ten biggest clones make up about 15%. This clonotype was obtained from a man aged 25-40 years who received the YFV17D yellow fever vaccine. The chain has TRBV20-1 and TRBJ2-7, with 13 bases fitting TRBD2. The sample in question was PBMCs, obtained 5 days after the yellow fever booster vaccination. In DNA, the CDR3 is TGCAGTGCTAGAGGGACTAGCGGGAGTCGGTCCTACGAGCAGTACTTC. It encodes CSARGTSGSRSYEQYF.